The 9 T cell receptor beta chains in this list originate from one sample, sequenced in a study of blood T cell repertoires in COVID-19 (TCRdb year 2020). Library method: the immunoSEQ multiplex PCR assay. TCRdb took over this immuneACCESS table, retaining in-frame rearrangements with V and J assigned. Such tables are incomplete; in checked studies, under half of the missing clones stem from an unresolved V gene, and the remainder is unexplained. This sample gives some 320,000 clones in total; around 90% of them show up just once. The ten largest account for approximately 2.5% of the sample. The specimen was PBMCs or T cells enriched from blood (not recorded which). The receptor source for this set is a man aged 60-69 years who had recovered from COVID-19.

This rearrangement joins TRBV5-5 to TRBJ2-2; 7 bases match TRBD2. This CDR3 comprises 14 residues. In germline, CDR1 is SGHKS, CDR2 YYEKEE (reference sequence). The V segment lost 6 bases and the J segment 4 bases; nucleotides outside the gene matches: 6. Written as DNA, the CDR3 is TGTGCCAGCACCACCCCGGGAGGCACCGGGGAGCTGTTTTTT. It specifies CASTTPGGTGELFF.

This clone was observed a handful of times. CDR3 in amino acids: CATSGTGSSGANVLTF. The CDR3 nucleotides read TGTGCCACCTCCGGGACAGGGAGCTCTGGGGCCAACGTCCTGACTTTC. The genes are TRBV2 and TRBJ2-6; 9 bases fit TRBD1. Germline trimming cut 10 bases from V and 0 bases from J; bases unmatched to any gene: 7. Germline V gives CDR1 SNHLY, CDR2 FYNNEI. The CDR3 runs 16 residues. Full variable domain (remainder filled in from reference TRBV2 and TRBJ2-6): EPEVTQTPSHQVTQMGQEVILRCVPISNHLYFYWYRQILGQKVEFLVSFYNNEISEKSEIFDDQFSVERPDGSNFTLKIRSTKLEDSAMYFCATSGTGSSGANVLTFGAGSRLTVL.

The rearrangement uses TRBV27 and TRBJ2-5; 8 nucleotides agree with TRBD1. The CDR3 extends over 15 amino acids. V was clipped by 8 bases and J by 7 bases; unmatched bases: 15. CDR1 MNHEY and CDR2 SMNVEV come from the germline V gene (reference sequence). This CDR3 is CASRRGLGQGGTQYF. DNA of the CDR3: TGTGCCAGCCGCAGGGGGCTGGGGCAGGGTGGGACCCAGTACTTC.

The V and J genes are TRBV11-3 and TRBJ2-1; TRBD2 might be the D (6 bases). Per germline, CDR1 SGHNT and CDR2 YENEEA. The germline V and J ends were trimmed by 5 bases and 6 bases, with 11 bases remaining between them. This CDR3 contains 13 residues. The CDR3 region has the DNA TGTGCCAGCAGCCGGGACTTCGGCAATGAGCAGTTCTTC. It specifies CASSRDFGNEQFF.

V and J are TRBV2 and TRBJ2-5; D is possibly TRBD1 (6 bases). Germline V gene lookup returns CDR1 SNHLY and CDR2 FYNNEI. The CDR3 is 14 residues long. The V gene lost 4 bases and the J gene lost 5 bases, with 14 bases spanning the gap. DNA of the CDR3: TGTGCCAGCAGTGTAAACAGGGCAGGGGAGACCCAGTACTTC. Amino acid sequence: CASSVNRAGETQYF. The variable domain in full, completed from reference TRBV2 and TRBJ2-5, reads EPEVTQTPSHQVTQMGQEVILRCVPISNHLYFYWYRQILGQKVEFLVSFYNNEISEKSEIFDDQFSVERPDGSNFTLKIRSTKLEDSAMYFCASSVNRAGETQYFGPGTRLLVL.

V is TRBV4-1 and J is TRBJ1-5, with 7 bases aligning to TRBD1. J was trimmed by 6 bases and V by 1 base; bases with no gene match: 12. This CDR3 has 17 residues. CDR1 and CDR2 (germline): MGHRA, YSYEKL. The CDR3: CASSQVVGGASGQPQHF. CDR3 DNA: TGCGCCAGCAGCCAAGTGGTAGGGGGCGCCTCGGGTCAGCCCCAGCATTTT.

The V call is TRBV27, the J call TRBJ2-7; 7 positions agree with TRBD1. Germline V gives CDR1 MNHEY, CDR2 SMNVEV (reference sequence). The CDR3 contains 17 residues. V was clipped by 0 bases and J by 2 bases; unmatched bases: 10. In nucleotides, the CDR3 is TGTGCCAGCAGTTTATCCTACTATCGGGACAGAGCCTACGAGCAGTACTTC. Its protein product is CASSLSYYRDRAYEQYF.

This clone has only one observation. The V and J genes are TRBV18 and TRBJ1-5; 7 positions agree with TRBD1. V shed 4 bases, J shed 0 bases, and the junction held 6 bases outside the gene matches. This CDR3 contains 16 residues. Looked up from germline, CDR1 is KGHSH and CDR2 is LQKENI. The CDR3 bases are TGTGCCAGCTCACAATTGGGACAGAATAGCAATCAGCCCCAGCATTTT. Translated: CASSQLGQNSNQPQHF.

V is TRBV25-1 and J is TRBJ1-1; 11 bases are shared with TRBD1. The CDR3 has 12 residues. Germline assignment: CDR1 MGHDK and CDR2 SYGVNS. V was pared by 6 bases and J by 9 bases, with 3 bases of the junction left unmatched. CDR3 nucleotide sequence: TGTGCCAGCAGAGGGACAGGGGGGAAAGCTTTCTTT. Amino acid sequence: CASRGTGGKAFF.